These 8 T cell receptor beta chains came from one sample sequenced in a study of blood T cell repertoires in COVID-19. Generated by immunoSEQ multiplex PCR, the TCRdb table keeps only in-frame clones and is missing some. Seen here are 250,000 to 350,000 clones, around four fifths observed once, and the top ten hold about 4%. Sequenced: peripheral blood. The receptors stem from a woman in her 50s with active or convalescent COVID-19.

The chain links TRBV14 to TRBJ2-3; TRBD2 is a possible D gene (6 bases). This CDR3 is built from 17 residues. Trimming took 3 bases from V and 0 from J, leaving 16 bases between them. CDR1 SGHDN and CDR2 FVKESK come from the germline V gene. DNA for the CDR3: TGTGCCAGCAGCCAGGGTCGTAGCGGTTATAGCACAGATACGCAGTATTTT. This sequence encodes CASSQGRSGYSTDTQYF. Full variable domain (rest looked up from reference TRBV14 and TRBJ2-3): EAGVTQFPSHSVIEKGQTVTLRCDPISGHDNLYWYRRVMGKEIKFLLHFVKESKQDESGMPNNRFLAERTGGTYSTLKVQPAELEDSGVYFCASSQGRSGYSTDTQYFGPGTRLTVL.

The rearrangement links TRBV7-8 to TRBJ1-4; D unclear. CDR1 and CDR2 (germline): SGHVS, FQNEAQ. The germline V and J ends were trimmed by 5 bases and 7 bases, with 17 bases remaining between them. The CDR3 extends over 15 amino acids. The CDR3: CASSLAWVEGEKLFF. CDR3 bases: TGTGCCAGCAGCCTCGCCTGGGTGGAGGGTGAAAAACTGTTTTTT.

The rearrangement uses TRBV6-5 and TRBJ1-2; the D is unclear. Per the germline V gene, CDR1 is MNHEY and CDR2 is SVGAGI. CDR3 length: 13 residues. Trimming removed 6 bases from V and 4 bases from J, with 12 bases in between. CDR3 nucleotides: TGTGCCAGCAGCGAGCAAGTTCTCTATGGCTACACCTTC. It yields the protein CASSEQVLYGYTF.

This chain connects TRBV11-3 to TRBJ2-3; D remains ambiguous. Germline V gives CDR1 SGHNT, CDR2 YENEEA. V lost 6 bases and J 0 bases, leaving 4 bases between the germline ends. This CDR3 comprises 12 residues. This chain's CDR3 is CASRRSTDTQYF. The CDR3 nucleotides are TGTGCCAGCAGGAGGAGCACAGATACGCAGTATTTT.

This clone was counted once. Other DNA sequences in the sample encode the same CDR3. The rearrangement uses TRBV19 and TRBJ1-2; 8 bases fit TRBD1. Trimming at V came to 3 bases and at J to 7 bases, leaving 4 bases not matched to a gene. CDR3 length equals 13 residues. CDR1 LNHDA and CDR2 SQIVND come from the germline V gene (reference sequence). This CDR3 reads CASSIGTGSGYTF. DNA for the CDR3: TGTGCCAGTAGTATTGGGACAGGAAGTGGCTACACCTTC.

The CDR3 DNA sequence: TGTGCCAGCAGCCCGCGGGTCGGACAGGGGGAGACCCAGTACTTC. Protein product: CASSPRVGQGETQYF. The V gene is TRBV7-7, the J gene TRBJ2-5; 9 bases match TRBD1. Germline CDR1 SSHAT, CDR2 FNYEAQ (reference sequence). The V and J ends lost 5 bases and 5 bases, in that order; junction bases with no gene match: 9. The CDR3 length is 15 residues.

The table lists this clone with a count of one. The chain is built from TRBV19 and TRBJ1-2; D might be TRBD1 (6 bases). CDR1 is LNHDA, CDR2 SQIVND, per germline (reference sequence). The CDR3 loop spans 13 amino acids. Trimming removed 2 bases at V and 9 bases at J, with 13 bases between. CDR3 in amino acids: CASSITQGLSYTF. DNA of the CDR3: TGTGCCAGTAGTATAACGCAGGGGTTGAGCTACACCTTC. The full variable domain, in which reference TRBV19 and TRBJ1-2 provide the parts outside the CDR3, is DGGITQSPKYLFRKEGQNVTLSCEQNLNHDAMYWYRQDPGQGLRLIYYSQIVNDFQKGDIAEGYSVSREKKESFPLTVTSAQKNPTAFYLCASSITQGLSYTFGSGTRLTVV.

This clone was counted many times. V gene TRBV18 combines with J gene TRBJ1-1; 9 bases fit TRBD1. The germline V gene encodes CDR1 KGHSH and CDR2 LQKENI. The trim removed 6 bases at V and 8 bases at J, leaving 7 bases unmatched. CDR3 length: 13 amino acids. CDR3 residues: CASSYPGTGEAFF. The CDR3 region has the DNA TGTGCCAGCTCCTATCCCGGGACAGGGGAAGCTTTCTTT.